The 28 T cell receptor beta chains below were found in one sample sequenced in a study of T-cell reconstitution after alpha-beta-depleted transplantation in children listed by TCRdb under 2016. Library method: PCR. Sequencing was carried out with an Illumina HiSeq 2500. TCR library preparation used molecular barcoding, with unique molecular identifiers applied to normalize quantification of the TCRbeta repertoire. Using fastp at Q25 and MiXCR, TCRdb reprocessed the public reads and kept productive beta chains. Duplicate CDR3 protein sequences are folded into a single record with the most common DNA and genes. Here the sample has fewer than 1 million distinct CDR3 sequences; under 20% occur a single time. The ten largest clones take up roughly 4.8% of the sample. The treatment or condition label corresponds to: allogeneic hematopoietic cell transplantation with graft depleted of TCRalphabeta T cells and CD19 B cells.

This sample comprised PBMCs, mostly from graft donor cells, obtained 360 days after TCRalphabeta/CD19-depleted stem cell transplant. Every receptor here comes from a male patient between 10 and 17 years old who had a stem cell transplant for acute lymphoblastic leukemia, so the T cells may come from the graft donor.

This clonotype was detected many times. The chain has TRBV5-1 and TRBJ2-7; 8 positions match TRBD2. The CDR3 is 15 amino acids. V trimming: 1 base; J trimming: 3 bases; junction bases outside the gene matches: 6. In germline, CDR1 is SGHRS, CDR2 YFSETQ. This chain's CDR3 is CASSLQLAEYYEQYF. DNA of the CDR3: TGCGCCAGCAGCTTGCAACTAGCGGAGTACTACGAGCAGTACTTC.

The sample holds a few counts of this clonotype. The chain carries TRBV12-3 or TRBV12-4 and TRBJ2-7; no reliable D call. CDR3 size: 11 residues. V lost 3 bases to trimming and J lost 5 bases, with 5 bases between them. The CDR3 reads CASSFNDEQYF. The CDR3 nucleotides read TGTGCCAGCAGTTTTAATGACGAGCAGTACTTC.

The gene calls are TRBV2 and TRBJ2-3; 8 positions match TRBD2. The CDR3 spans 18 residues. V lost 10 bases and J lost 1; bases outside the gene matches: 19. Germline assignment: CDR1 SNHLY and CDR2 FYNNEI. DNA of the CDR3: TGTGCCACCGACCCTTCTCCGGGAACTAGCGGCCGCACAGATACGCAGTATTTT. Amino acids: CATDPSPGTSGRTDTQYF.

This clonotype was seen ten or more times. The chain couples TRBV7-2 to TRBJ2-3, with D uncertain. Trimming cost V 1 base and J 5 bases, with 4 bases left between them. The CDR3 has 12 residues. Germline V lookup: CDR1 SGHTA, CDR2 FQGNSA. DNA for the CDR3: TGTGCCAGCAGCTTAGTTATAGATACGCAGTATTTT. Protein: CASSLVIDTQYF.

This clonotype was detected only a few times. The chain has TRBV5-1 and TRBJ2-7, with D unclear. The ends were cut back, 0 bases at V and 12 bases at J, with 19 bases in the middle. Germline CDR1 is SGHRS and CDR2 is YFSETQ. The CDR3 has 14 residues. The DNA for the CDR3 is TGCGCCAGCAGCTTGGTGCCCGGACGCTCCTTGGGGTACTTC. Translation gives CASSLVPGRSLGYF.

The chain is built from TRBV7-2 and TRBJ2-2; D is unclear. This CDR3 spans 15 amino acids. The V end was cut by 1 base, the J end by 5 bases, with 11 bases between. From germline, CDR1 is SGHTA and CDR2 FQGNSA. CDR3 in DNA: TGTGCCAGCAGCTTAGACTTCACCGGGACCGGGGAGCTGTTTTTT. Protein: CASSLDFTGTGELFF.

Only a few counts were recorded for this clonotype. J is TRBJ2-1 and V is TRBV6-5; 8 bases agree with TRBD2. This CDR3 comprises 16 residues. V dropped 2 bases and J dropped 4; count of bases not matched to a gene: 7. Germline V gene sequence: CDR1 MNHEY, CDR2 SVGAGI. The CDR3 bases are TGTGCCAGCAGTTACCCAAGCGGGGGCGAATACAATGAGCAGTTCTTC. Translating it yields CASSYPSGGEYNEQFF.

CDR3: CATTASTDTQYF. The CDR3 DNA reads as TGTGCCACCACGGCTAGCACAGATACGCAGTATTTT. The rearrangement uses TRBV18 and TRBJ2-3; unclear D gene. CDR1 is KGHSH and CDR2 is LQKENI in the germline V gene. V lost 10 bases and J 0 bases, leaving 8 bases between the germline ends. This CDR3 region has 12 residues.

This clonotype appeared a few times. This chain uses TRBV5-1 with TRBJ2-2, with 10 bases matching TRBD2. Germline assignment: CDR1 SGHRS and CDR2 YFSETQ. The CDR3 has 16 residues. Unmatched junction bases numbered 3, after V lost 2 bases and J lost 2 bases. The CDR3 nucleotides read TGCGCCAGCAGCTTAACTAGCGGGGACAACACCGGGGAGCTGTTTTTT. This sequence encodes CASSLTSGDNTGELFF. The full variable domain, rest sourced from reference TRBV5-1 and TRBJ2-2, is KAGVTQTPRYLIKTRGQQVTLSCSPISGHRSVSWYQQTPGQGLQFLFEYFSETQRNKGNFPGRFSGRQFSNSRSEMNVSTLELGDSALYLCASSLTSGDNTGELFFGEGSRLTVL.

The table lists this clonotype with many counts. The gene calls are TRBV5-1 and TRBJ2-1; a weak D match, TRBD2 (6 bases). V was cut by 1 base and J by 6 bases, with 8 bases left in between. The germline gives CDR1 SGHRS, CDR2 YFSETQ. The CDR3 loop spans 13 amino acids. The CDR3 DNA reads TGCGCCAGCAGCTTGACTAGCTCCAATGAGCAGTTCTTC. Translated: CASSLTSSNEQFF. The whole variable domain, filled in from reference TRBV5-1 and TRBJ2-1, reads KAGVTQTPRYLIKTRGQQVTLSCSPISGHRSVSWYQQTPGQGLQFLFEYFSETQRNKGNFPGRFSGRQFSNSRSEMNVSTLELGDSALYLCASSLTSSNEQFFGPGTRLTVL.

The rearrangement uses TRBV12-3 or TRBV12-4 and TRBJ1-5; 9 bases line up with TRBD1. The trim removed 5 bases at V and 2 bases at J, leaving 4 bases unmatched. This CDR3 region has 15 residues. The CDR3 DNA reads TGTGCCAGCAGTCTTCGGACAGGGGGCAATCAGCCCCAGCATTTT. Protein: CASSLRTGGNQPQHF.

V usage is TRBV4-2 and J usage is TRBJ2-5, with D possibly being TRBD1 or TRBD2 (6 bases each). The germline V gene has CDR1 LGHNA and CDR2 YNFKEQ. The CDR3 covers 15 residues. V gave up 6 bases and J gave up 2 bases, with 16 bases separating them. The CDR3 is CASSPPGDLQETQYF. The CDR3, as DNA: TGTGCCAGCAGTCCTCCAGGGGACTTACAAGAGACCCAGTACTTC.

The CDR3 loop is CASILGHWRGRAFF. The CDR3 nucleotides read TGTGCCAGCATCCTGGGACACTGGAGAGGAAGAGCTTTCTTT. The rearrangement links TRBV6-5 to TRBJ1-1, with D maybe TRBD1 (6 bases). The ends were cut back, 7 bases at V and 10 bases at J, with 22 bases in the middle. CDR1 MNHEY and CDR2 SVGAGI come from the germline V gene. CDR3 length: 14 amino acids.

The rearrangement uses TRBV5-1 and TRBJ2-5; 8 nucleotides align to TRBD2. The CDR3 runs 15 residues. The V gene's germline CDR1 is SGHRS and CDR2 YFSETQ. The V gene end was trimmed by 0 bases and the J gene end by 1 base; junction bases not matched to a gene: 2. The CDR3 coding sequence is TGCGCCAGCAGCTTGGGACTAGCGTTCCAAGAGACCCAGTACTTC. Amino acids: CASSLGLAFQETQYF.

Only a few counts were recorded for this clonotype. V usage is TRBV9 and J usage is TRBJ2-1, with D possibly being TRBD2 (6 bases). The CDR3 runs to 18 residues. The germline CDR1 and CDR2 sequences are SGDLS and YYNGEE. Trimming left V 2 bases short and J 1 base short, with 19 bases between. The CDR3 coding sequence is TGTGCCAGCAGCGTGTCGGGAGAGGGTGTTATTTCCTACAATGAGCAGTTCTTC. Residues: CASSVSGEGVISYNEQFF.

The chain combines TRBV20-1 with TRBJ2-1; 9 positions agree with TRBD2. Germline V CDR1 and CDR2: DFQATT, SNEGSKA (reference sequence). The CDR3 runs 16 residues. V lost 5 bases, J lost 5 bases, and 13 bases stayed unmatched. In nucleotides, the CDR3 is TGCAGTGCTTCACCGGGGGTAGCGGGAGAAAACAATGAGCAGTTCTTC. This sequence encodes CSASPGVAGENNEQFF.

The rearrangement links TRBV5-1 to TRBJ2-1; D is perhaps TRBD2 (6 bases). CDR3 length equals 14 residues. CDR1 is SGHRS and CDR2 is YFSETQ in the germline V gene. Trimming stripped 4 bases from V and 3 bases from J, with 11 bases between. The CDR3 here is CASSLLEGYNEQFF. The DNA of the CDR3 is TGCGCCAGCAGCCTTTTGGAGGGCTACAATGAGCAGTTCTTC.

The V and J genes are TRBV7-3 and TRBJ2-1; D is perhaps TRBD1 or TRBD2 (5 bases each). Germline CDR1 is SGHTA and CDR2 is FQGTGA. This CDR3 has 23 residues. Trimming took 1 base from V and 3 from J, leaving 34 bases between them. The CDR3 is CASSLRLALQGDPEQRSYNEQFF. The CDR3 region has the DNA TGTGCCAGCAGCTTAAGGCTCGCCCTGCAGGGAGACCCGGAGCAGCGGAGCTACAATGAGCAGTTCTTC.

This clonotype was detected a few times. The rearrangement uses TRBV3-1 and TRBJ1-2; 8 bases map to TRBD1. The germline V gene encodes CDR1 LGHDT and CDR2 YNNKEL (reference sequence). The CDR3 spans 15 residues. Trimming cost V 1 base and J 3 bases; bases outside gene matches: 4. CDR3 protein: CASSQALDRDYGYTF. DNA for the CDR3: TGTGCCAGCAGCCAAGCCCTGGACAGGGACTATGGCTACACCTTC.

This clonotype was observed a few times. The V gene is TRBV12-3 or TRBV12-4, the J gene TRBJ2-1; D is undetermined. The germline V and J ends were trimmed by 4 bases and 5 bases, with 12 bases remaining between them. CDR3 length: 14 amino acids. CDR3 protein: CASSSLLTHNEQFF. CDR3 sequence (DNA): TGTGCCAGCAGTTCCCTCCTCACCCACAATGAGCAGTTCTTC.

This clonotype showed up just a few times. The V and J genes are TRBV25-1 and TRBJ2-5; possibly TRBD2 for D (6 bases). This CDR3 has 13 amino acids. Per germline, CDR1 MGHDK and CDR2 SYGVNS. The V end lost 7 bases, the J end lost 1 base, and 10 bases lay between the germline ends. CDR3 nucleotides: TGTGCCAGCACCACGGGGGTCCAAGAGACCCAGTACTTC. Translation: CASTTGVQETQYF.

As for this clonotype: Germline and junction disagree at one end, which may indicate a read error. V and J are TRBV12-3 or TRBV12-4 and TRBJ1-4, with TRBD1 matching over 7 bases. The CDR3 spans 18 residues. CDR3 residues: CASSFKGAHKSPKEKLFF. The DNA for the CDR3 is TGTGCCAGCAGTTTCAAGGGGGCGCATAAATCCCCTAAGGAAAAACTGTTTTTT.

The rearrangement links TRBV20-1 to TRBJ1-2; D is perhaps TRBD1 (6 bases). Germline V gene lookup returns CDR1 DFQATT and CDR2 SNEGSKA (reference sequence). The CDR3 has 14 amino acids. The germline V and J ends were trimmed by 1 base and 5 bases, with 14 bases remaining between them. For the CDR3, the DNA is TGCAGTGCTAGAGCACAGGGAGTCGGATATGGCTACACCTTC. This encodes CSARAQGVGYGYTF.

The chain has TRBV5-1 and TRBJ2-7, with D unresolved. Looked up from germline, CDR1 is SGHRS and CDR2 is YFSETQ. V was trimmed by 3 bases and J by 0 bases, leaving 7 bases between them. The length of the CDR3 is 13 residues. CDR3: CASSWQDSYEQYF. The CDR3 DNA sequence: TGCGCCAGCAGCTGGCAGGACTCCTACGAGCAGTACTTC.

This clonotype was observed many times. This chain uses TRBV5-5 with TRBJ2-1; D is undetermined. Trimming shortened V by 0 bases and J by 6 bases, and 10 bases separated the two germline ends. CDR3 length equals 14 residues. Looked up from germline, CDR1 is SGHKS and CDR2 is YYEKEE (reference sequence). In DNA, the CDR3 is TGTGCCAGCAGCTTGGACTGGGTCCTCAATGAGCAGTTCTTC. This sequence encodes CASSLDWVLNEQFF.

In its sample, this clonotype was seen a few times. This sequence joins TRBV14 and TRBJ2-1, with D possibly TRBD2 on 6 matching bases. In germline, CDR1 is SGHDN, CDR2 FVKESK. The CDR3 spans 16 residues. Trimming stripped 4 bases from V and 0 bases from J, with 13 bases between. CDR3 DNA sequence: TGTGCCAGCAGCCTATGGGACTCAAGCTCCTACAATGAGCAGTTCTTC. It specifies CASSLWDSSSYNEQFF.

This clonotype was seen a handful of times. The CDR3 nucleotides are TGCGCCAGCAGCTTGCGGGACCAGGACAGCTACAATGAGCAGTTCTTC. Residues: CASSLRDQDSYNEQFF. This chain uses TRBV5-1 with TRBJ2-1, with D possibly TRBD1 on 6 matching bases. The CDR3 consists of 16 residues. V was trimmed by 1 base and J by 3 bases, leaving 14 bases between them. Germline CDR1 and CDR2: SGHRS and YFSETQ. Filled out from reference TRBV5-1 and TRBJ2-1, the complete variable domain reads KAGVTQTPRYLIKTRGQQVTLSCSPISGHRSVSWYQQTPGQGLQFLFEYFSETQRNKGNFPGRFSGRQFSNSRSEMNVSTLELGDSALYLCASSLRDQDSYNEQFFGPGTRLTVL.

The V and J genes are TRBV6-1 and TRBJ2-3; TRBD1 or TRBD2 may be the D gene (5 bases each). The CDR3 loop spans 15 amino acids. Germline lookup yields CDR1 MNHNS and CDR2 SASEGT. Trimming cost V 6 bases and J 2 bases, with 15 bases left between them. The CDR3: CASRRDGFDTDTQYF. CDR3 DNA sequence: TGTGCCAGCAGAAGGGACGGTTTTGACACAGATACGCAGTATTTT.